One sample yielded the 19 T cell receptor beta chains listed below, sequenced in a study of shared clonotypes between healthy human individuals. Sequencing used immunoSEQ multiplex PCR; TCRdb keeps in-frame clones, though not all of them. This sample has more than 1 million clones, with around 78% found just once. Sequencing was done on a sample of memory CD4+ T cells from PBMCs. Subset meaning: CD45RA-negative fraction. The receptors here all came from a man younger than 30 in good health. Some clones in this sample may be carry-over from other donors' samples.

The genes are TRBV18 and TRBJ1-2; 12 bases are a match to TRBD1. CDR1 is KGHSH, CDR2 LQKENI, per germline. The CDR3 spans 17 residues. Unmatched junction bases numbered 15, after V lost 6 bases and J lost 7 bases. CDR3 in amino acids: CASSLDLSGTGGSGYTF. For the CDR3, the DNA is TGTGCCAGCTCCCTAGATTTATCCGGGACAGGGGGCTCTGGCTACACCTTC.

This chain links TRBV15 with TRBJ1-1, with a tentative D call TRBD1 (6 bases). The ends were cut back, 1 base at V and 4 bases at J, with 13 bases in the middle. The germline gives CDR1 LNHNV, CDR2 YYDKDF (reference sequence). This CDR3 is built from 15 residues. The CDR3 nucleotides read TGTGCCACCAGCAGAGGTTGGGGGCAGAGCACTGAAGCTTTCTTT. Translating gives CATSRGWGQSTEAFF.

The chain employs TRBV7-3 and TRBJ1-4; D perhaps matches TRBD1 (6 bases). Trimming cost V 4 bases and J 0 bases, with 9 bases left between them. Germline-derived CDR1 and CDR2 are SGHTA and FQGTGA. This CDR3 is built from 15 residues. The CDR3 sequence is CASSSSGATNEKLFF. The CDR3 DNA follows: TGTGCCAGCAGCTCTTCAGGGGCAACTAATGAAAAACTGTTTTTT.

This clone was picked up one time. A junction boundary mismatches the germline segment, possibly from a read error. The V and J genes are TRBV14 and TRBJ2-1; possibly TRBD2 for D (6 bases). The CDR3 covers 18 residues. CDR1 and CDR2 from the germline V gene are SGHDN and FVKESK. The CDR3 loop reads CASSEEGRGTSSYNEQFF. The CDR3 nucleotides read TGTGCCAGCAGCGAAGAGGGCCGGGGGACGAGCTCCTACAATGAGCAGTTCTTC.

V is TRBV28 and J is TRBJ2-3; 7 bases map to TRBD2. Germline lookup yields CDR1 MDHEN and CDR2 SYDVKM. The CDR3 sequence is 16 residues long. V gave up 6 bases and J gave up 5 bases; unmatched junction bases: 14. In DNA form, the CDR3 reads TGTGCCAGCAGCCCCGGGCGTTGGGGCGGGGGAGATACGCAGTATTTT. Its translation is CASSPGRWGGGDTQYF.

The chain is built from TRBV5-6 and TRBJ2-5; TRBD2 aligns across 10 bases. This CDR3 has 17 residues. From germline, CDR1 is SGHDT and CDR2 YYEEEE. V lost 0 bases to trimming and J lost 5 bases; unmatched junction nucleotides: 10. The CDR3 DNA sequence: TGTGCCAGCAGCTTGGTTACTATAGCGGGAGGCGAGGAGACCCAGTACTTC. Protein product: CASSLVTIAGGEETQYF.

V usage is TRBV18 and J usage is TRBJ2-1; TRBD1 might be the D (6 bases). Germline V CDR1 and CDR2: KGHSH, LQKENI. The CDR3 consists of 16 residues. The ends were cut back, 2 bases at V and 5 bases at J, with 16 bases in the middle. CDR3 in amino acids: CASSPAGARIHNEQFF. The CDR3, as DNA: TGTGCCAGCTCACCAGCAGGGGCTAGGATCCACAATGAGCAGTTCTTC.

The chain combines TRBV6-1 with TRBJ2-5; 12 nucleotides agree with TRBD1. Germline V gene sequence: CDR1 MNHNS, CDR2 SASEGT. J was trimmed by 4 bases and V by 2 bases; bases with no gene match: 11. The CDR3 has 18 residues. The CDR3 spells CASSEIGRGTGGLETQYF. CDR3 in DNA: TGTGCCAGCAGTGAAATTGGGCGCGGGACAGGGGGCCTAGAGACCCAGTACTTC.

The genes are TRBV19 and TRBJ2-1, with D perhaps TRBD2 (7 bases). Germline V gene data show CDR1 as LNHDA and CDR2 as SQIVND (reference sequence). V was pared by 1 base and J by 12 bases, with 22 bases between. The CDR3 sequence is 16 residues long. This chain's CDR3 is CASSIVGREGGERQFF. The CDR3 nucleotides are TGTGCCAGTAGTATAGTCGGAAGGGAGGGGGGAGAAAGGCAGTTCTTC.

V gene TRBV11-3 combines with J gene TRBJ2-7; unclear D gene. Per the germline V gene, CDR1 is SGHNT and CDR2 is YENEEA. The CDR3 length is 14 residues. V lost 1 base and J 3 bases, leaving 10 bases between the germline ends. The CDR3 region is CASSLGPGYYEQYF. The CDR3 DNA reads as TGTGCCAGCAGCTTAGGCCCAGGATACTACGAGCAGTACTTC.

The chain couples TRBV18 to TRBJ2-7; TRBD1 aligns across 7 bases. The V and J ends lost 4 bases and 2 bases, in that order; junction bases with no gene match: 5. The CDR3 is made up of 14 amino acids. From germline, CDR1 is KGHSH and CDR2 LQKENI. CDR3 amino acids: CASSLSTGTYEQYF. CDR3 nucleotide sequence: TGTGCCAGCTCACTCTCGACAGGGACCTACGAGCAGTACTTC.

CDR3 sequence reads: CASSRTKTGTGALNEQFF. The CDR3 bases are TGTGCCAGCAGCAGAACCAAAACCGGGACAGGGGCCCTCAATGAGCAGTTCTTC. The chain recombines TRBV5-5 with TRBJ2-1, with 10 positions matching TRBD1. CDR1 and CDR2 (germline): SGHKS, YYEKEE (reference sequence). V dropped 4 bases and J dropped 6; count of bases not matched to a gene: 16. The CDR3 sequence is 18 residues long.

This clone has only a few counts. The chain links TRBV30 to TRBJ1-2; unclear D gene. With 3 bases removed from V and 8 bases from J, the gap between germline ends came to 10 bases. Germline CDR1 GTSNPN, CDR2 SVGIG (reference sequence). The CDR3 consists of 11 residues. The CDR3: CAWSQQYGYTF. CDR3 sequence (DNA): TGTGCCTGGAGCCAACAATACGGCTACACCTTC.

This chain links TRBV20-1 with TRBJ2-1; D is unclear. Trimming took off 0 bases at V and 14 bases at J, with 11 bases between the two ends. CDR3 length: 11 amino acids. Per germline, CDR1 DFQATT and CDR2 SNEGSKA (reference sequence). CDR3 coding DNA: TGCAGTGCTAGAGATTGGGATATGGAGTTCTTC. Residues: CSARDWDMEFF.

The V and J genes are TRBV6-5 and TRBJ1-2; unclear D gene. Trimming removed 2 bases from V and 6 bases from J, with 4 bases in between. This CDR3 region has 11 residues. Per the germline V gene, CDR1 is MNHEY and CDR2 is SVGAGI. DNA for the CDR3: TGTGCCAGCAGTTACCTGCATGGCTACACCTTC. It encodes CASSYLHGYTF.

The chain carries TRBV4-1 and TRBJ2-1; possibly TRBD1 or TRBD2 for D (6 bases each). With 1 base removed from V and 7 bases from J, the gap between germline ends came to 14 bases. The germline CDR1 and CDR2 sequences are MGHRA and YSYEKL. This CDR3 spans 15 amino acids. The CDR3 loop reads CASSQASGGGNEQFF. In DNA, the CDR3 is TGCGCCAGCAGCCAAGCCAGCGGAGGGGGAAATGAGCAGTTCTTC.

Details on this clone: The same CDR3 can be traced to other DNA sequences in this sample. The chain links TRBV7-9 to TRBJ1-1; maybe TRBD1 (6 bases). This CDR3 is 15 amino acids long. The V and J ends lost 4 bases and 0 bases respectively, with 12 bases between them. In germline, CDR1 is SEHNR, CDR2 FQNEAQ (reference sequence). CDR3 in DNA: TGTGCCAGCAGCTCCCAAGGACAGCTGAACACTGAAGCTTTCTTT. Translating gives CASSSQGQLNTEAFF.

The rearrangement links TRBV19 to TRBJ1-2; tentative D call: TRBD1 (5 bases). Trimming pared 3 bases from V and 5 bases from J, leaving 16 bases between. The CDR3 sequence is 15 residues long. Germline V CDR1 and CDR2: LNHDA, SQIVND (reference sequence). Here the CDR3 DNA reads TGTGCCAGTAGTATCGGCCAGGGTGGTCGGTATGGCTACACCTTC. Protein: CASSIGQGGRYGYTF. Combining the CDR3 with reference TRBV19 and TRBJ1-2 gives the whole variable domain DGGITQSPKYLFRKEGQNVTLSCEQNLNHDAMYWYRQDPGQGLRLIYYSQIVNDFQKGDIAEGYSVSREKKESFPLTVTSAQKNPTAFYLCASSIGQGGRYGYTFGSGTRLTVV.

The rearrangement joins TRBV5-1 to TRBJ1-1; weak D call: TRBD1 (5 bases). V lost 2 bases and J 5 bases, leaving 13 bases between the germline ends. This CDR3 is 14 amino acids long. CDR1 and CDR2 (germline): SGHRS, YFSETQ. Here the CDR3 reads CASSFQGRLTEAFF. In nucleotides, the CDR3 is TGCGCCAGCAGCTTCCAGGGACGCTTGACTGAAGCTTTCTTT. Filled out from reference TRBV5-1 and TRBJ1-1, the complete variable domain reads KAGVTQTPRYLIKTRGQQVTLSCSPISGHRSVSWYQQTPGQGLQFLFEYFSETQRNKGNFPGRFSGRQFSNSRSEMNVSTLELGDSALYLCASSFQGRLTEAFFGQGTRLTVV.